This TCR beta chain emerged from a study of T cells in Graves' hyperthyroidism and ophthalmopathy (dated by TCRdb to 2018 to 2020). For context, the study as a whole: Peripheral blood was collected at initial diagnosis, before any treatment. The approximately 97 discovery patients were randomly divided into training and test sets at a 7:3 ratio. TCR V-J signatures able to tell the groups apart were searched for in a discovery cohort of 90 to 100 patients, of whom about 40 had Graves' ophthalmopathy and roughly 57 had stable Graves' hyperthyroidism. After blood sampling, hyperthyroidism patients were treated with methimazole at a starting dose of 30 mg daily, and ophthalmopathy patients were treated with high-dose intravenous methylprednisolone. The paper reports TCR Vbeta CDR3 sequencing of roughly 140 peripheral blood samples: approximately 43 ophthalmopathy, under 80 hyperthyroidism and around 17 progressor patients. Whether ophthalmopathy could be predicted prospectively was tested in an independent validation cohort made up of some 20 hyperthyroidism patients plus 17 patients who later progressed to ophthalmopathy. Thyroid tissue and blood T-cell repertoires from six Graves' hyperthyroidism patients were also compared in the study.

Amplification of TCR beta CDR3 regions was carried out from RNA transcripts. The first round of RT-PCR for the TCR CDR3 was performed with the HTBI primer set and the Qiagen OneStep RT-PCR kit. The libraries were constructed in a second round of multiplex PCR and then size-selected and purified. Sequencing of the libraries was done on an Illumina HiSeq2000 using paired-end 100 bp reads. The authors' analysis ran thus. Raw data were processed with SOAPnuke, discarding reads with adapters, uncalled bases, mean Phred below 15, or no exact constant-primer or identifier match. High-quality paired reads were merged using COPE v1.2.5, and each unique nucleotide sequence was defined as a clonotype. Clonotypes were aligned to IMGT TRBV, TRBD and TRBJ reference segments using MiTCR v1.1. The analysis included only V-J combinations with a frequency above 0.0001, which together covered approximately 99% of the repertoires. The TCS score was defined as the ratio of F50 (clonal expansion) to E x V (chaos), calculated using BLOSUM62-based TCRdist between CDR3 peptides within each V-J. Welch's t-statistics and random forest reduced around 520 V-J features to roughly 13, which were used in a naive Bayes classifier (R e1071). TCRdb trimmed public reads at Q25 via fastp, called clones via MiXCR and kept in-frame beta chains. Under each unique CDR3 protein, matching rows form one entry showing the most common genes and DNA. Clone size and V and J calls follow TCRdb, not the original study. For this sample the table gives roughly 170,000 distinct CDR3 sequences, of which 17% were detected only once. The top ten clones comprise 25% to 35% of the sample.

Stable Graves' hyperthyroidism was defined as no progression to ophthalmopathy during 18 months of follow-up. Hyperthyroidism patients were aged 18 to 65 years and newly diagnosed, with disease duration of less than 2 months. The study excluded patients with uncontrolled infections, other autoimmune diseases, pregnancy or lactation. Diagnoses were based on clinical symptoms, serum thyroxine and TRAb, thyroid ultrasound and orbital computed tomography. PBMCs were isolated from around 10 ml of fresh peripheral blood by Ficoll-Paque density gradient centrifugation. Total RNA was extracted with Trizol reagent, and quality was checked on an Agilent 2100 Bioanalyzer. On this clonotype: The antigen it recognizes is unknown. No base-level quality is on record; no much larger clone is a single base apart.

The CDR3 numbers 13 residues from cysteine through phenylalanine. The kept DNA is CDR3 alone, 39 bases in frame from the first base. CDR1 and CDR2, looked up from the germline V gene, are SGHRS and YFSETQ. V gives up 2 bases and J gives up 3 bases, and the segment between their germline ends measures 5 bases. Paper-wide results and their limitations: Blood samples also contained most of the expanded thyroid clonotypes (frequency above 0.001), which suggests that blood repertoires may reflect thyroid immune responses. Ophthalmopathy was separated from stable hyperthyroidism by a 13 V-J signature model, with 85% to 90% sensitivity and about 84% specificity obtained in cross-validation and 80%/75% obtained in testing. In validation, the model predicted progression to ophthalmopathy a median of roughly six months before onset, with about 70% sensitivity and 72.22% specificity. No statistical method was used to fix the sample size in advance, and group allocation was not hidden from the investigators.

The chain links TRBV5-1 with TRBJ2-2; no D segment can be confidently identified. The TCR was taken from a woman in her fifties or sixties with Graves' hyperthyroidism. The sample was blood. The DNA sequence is TGCGCCAGCAGCTTTACAGACACCGGGGAGCTGTTTTTT. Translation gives CASSFTDTGELFF. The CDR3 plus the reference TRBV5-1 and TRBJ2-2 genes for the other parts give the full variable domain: KAGVTQTPRYLIKTRGQQVTLSCSPISGHRSVSWYQQTPGQGLQFLFEYFSETQRNKGNFPGRFSGRQFSNSRSEMNVSTLELGDSALYLCASSFTDTGELFFGEGSRLTVL.